The 3 T cell receptor beta chains in this list originate from one sample, sequenced in a study of shared clonotypes between healthy human individuals. Clones were sequenced by immunoSEQ multiplex PCR, and TCRdb holds only the in-frame ones, with some missing. The sample consists of about 1 million clones, about 75% of them appearing once. Material: memory CD4+ T cells sorted from blood. Specified subset: CD45RA-negative fraction. The receptor set was obtained from a man aged 18-30 years in good health.

The chain is built from TRBV11-1 and TRBJ2-2, with 7 bases matching TRBD1. CDR3 length: 14 residues. J gave up 4 bases and V 5 bases, and 4 bases lay outside the gene matches. Germline V gene sequence: CDR1 SGHAT, CDR2 FQDESV (reference sequence). The CDR3 spells CASSLRTGTGELFF. CDR3 coding DNA: TGTGCCAGCAGCCTGAGGACAGGCACCGGGGAGCTGTTTTTT.

This chain connects TRBV4-1 to TRBJ1-4; no definite D call. Germline V gene sequence: CDR1 MGHRA, CDR2 YSYEKL. The V gene lost 0 bases and the J gene lost 5 bases, with 13 bases spanning the gap. The CDR3 loop spans 16 amino acids. This CDR3 is CASSQEPTADNEKLFF. CDR3 nucleotide sequence: TGCGCCAGCAGCCAAGAACCCACAGCCGACAATGAAAAACTGTTTTTT.

This sequence joins TRBV7-2 and TRBJ2-2, with a weak D call TRBD2 (6 bases). The CDR3 is 15 residues long. Per germline, CDR1 SGHTA and CDR2 FQGNSA. V was clipped by 5 bases and J by 4 bases, with 14 bases between them. This CDR3 reads CASSPGTRGTGELFF. CDR3 DNA: TGTGCCAGCAGCCCCGGGACTCGAGGCACCGGGGAGCTGTTTTTT.